A single sample is the source of the 17 T cell receptor beta chains below, sequenced in a study of T-cell memory formation after mild COVID-19. Each CDR3 protein is one row after TCRdb ran MiXCR on the 5' RACE reads. The table shows 55,000 to 75,000 distinct CDR3 sequences, with roughly 25% occurring only once. Sequenced: PBMCs or a T cell subset sorted from them (not recorded which). These receptors all come from a man between 18 and 35 years old who had mild COVID-19 (a few samples of this study predate the infection). Cell type and time point are not known.

The table lists this clonotype with a few counts. This chain joins TRBV29-1 and TRBJ1-1; D not certain. This CDR3 spans 11 amino acids. Germline lookup yields CDR1 SQVTM and CDR2 ANQGSEA. The DNA of the CDR3 is TGCGCGGTGGGTCGTGACACTGAAGCTTTCTTT. Amino acid sequence: CAVGRDTEAFF.

This clonotype was seen a handful of times. The V gene is TRBV3-1, the J gene TRBJ2-1; possible D gene TRBD1, 6 bases. The CDR3 sequence is 15 residues long. V was pared by 3 bases and J by 4 bases, with 13 bases between. The germline V gene encodes CDR1 LGHDT and CDR2 YNNKEL (reference sequence). The CDR3 sequence is CASSHTGQIYNEQFF. The DNA of the CDR3 is TGTGCCAGCAGCCACACCGGACAGATATACAATGAGCAGTTCTTC.

Many counts were recorded for this clonotype. V usage is TRBV5-1 and J usage is TRBJ2-1, with D possibly TRBD2 on 5 matching bases. This CDR3 has 15 residues. In germline, CDR1 is SGHRS, CDR2 YFSETQ. Trimming left V 0 bases short and J 5 bases short, with 12 bases between. In DNA form, the CDR3 reads TGCGCCAGCAGCTTGGCGGTCCTCGGGGACAATGAGCAGTTCTTC. Translating gives CASSLAVLGDNEQFF.

This clonotype was counted at least ten times. The chain employs TRBV10-3 and TRBJ2-5; 10 nucleotides line up with TRBD2. J lost 5 bases, V lost 2 bases, and 8 bases had no gene match. The CDR3 spans 16 residues. Germline V gene sequence: CDR1 ENHRY, CDR2 SYGVKD. In nucleotides, the CDR3 is TGTGCCATCAGTGAGCCAGCGGGGGGGCCTATGGAGACCCAGTACTTC. Translated, it gives CAISEPAGGPMETQYF.

This clonotype was observed a handful of times. The chain employs TRBV19 and TRBJ2-2; 8 bases are a match to TRBD2. The CDR3 totals 12 residues. Germline CDR1 LNHDA, CDR2 SQIVND (reference sequence). Written as DNA, the CDR3 is TGTGTTAGCGGGGCGAACACCGGGGAGCTGTTTTTT. Translation: CVSGANTGELFF.

The V call is TRBV6-2 or TRBV6-3, the J call TRBJ1-2; D is uncertain. CDR1 and CDR2 (germline): MNHEY, SVGEGT. Trimming took 2 bases from V and 1 from J, leaving 11 bases between them. The CDR3 length is 15 residues. CDR3 DNA sequence: TGTGCCAGCAGTTACGTCCGGCAGTATAACTATGGCTACACCTTC. Translation gives CASSYVRQYNYGYTF.

The V and J genes are TRBV27 and TRBJ2-3, with D tentatively TRBD1 or TRBD2 (5 bases each). The CDR3 length is 15 residues. Germline V CDR1 and CDR2: MNHEY, SMNVEV (reference sequence). The V end was cut by 2 bases, the J end by 7 bases, with 16 bases between. The CDR3, as DNA: TGTGCCAGCAGTTTACGGGGACCCCTCGATTATACGCAGTATTTT. The encoded protein is CASSLRGPLDYTQYF.

The chain employs TRBV3-1 and TRBJ2-5; TRBD2 might be the D (6 bases). Germline V gene lookup returns CDR1 LGHDT and CDR2 YNNKEL (reference sequence). The V and J ends lost 1 base and 3 bases respectively, with 9 bases between them. The CDR3 spans 14 residues. The CDR3 loop is CASSQVEREETQYF. The CDR3 DNA reads as TGTGCCAGCAGCCAAGTCGAGCGGGAAGAGACCCAGTACTTC.

At least ten counts were recorded for this clonotype. The rearrangement uses TRBV24-1 and TRBJ2-1, with TRBD2 matching over 7 bases. V shed 10 bases, J shed 6 bases, and the junction held 8 bases outside the gene matches. Per germline, CDR1 KGHDR and CDR2 SFDVKD. The length of the CDR3 is 13 residues. The CDR3 DNA reads as TGTGCCACAGAACCCCCGGGGGGCAATGAGCAGTTCTTC. Translation: CATEPPGGNEQFF.

This clonotype was found many times. The CDR3 coding sequence is TGTGCCAGCAGCTTAGCGGGAACACCCTACGAGCAGTACGTC. Translated, it gives CASSLAGTPYEQYV. The chain uses TRBV7-9 and TRBJ2-7, with no clear D. The CDR3 contains 14 residues. Between the trimmed V and J ends, which lost 0 bases and 2 bases, there was a span of 8 bases. CDR1 and CDR2 (germline): SEHNR, FQNEAQ (reference sequence).

This clonotype was counted between two and nine times. The genes are TRBV7-2 and TRBJ2-7; D may correspond to TRBD1 or TRBD2 (7 bases each). The CDR3 has 14 amino acids. The V end was cut by 5 bases, the J end by 3 bases, with 14 bases between. Germline CDR1 and CDR2: SGHTA and FQGNSA. The CDR3, as DNA: TGTGCCAGCAGCCCGCAGGGGGGGGGCTACGAGCAGTACGTC. Translating it yields CASSPQGGGYEQYV.

This clonotype appeared a few times. V and J are TRBV2 and TRBJ2-7, with D unclear. The CDR3 spans 13 residues. The germline V gene encodes CDR1 SNHLY and CDR2 FYNNEI. V was clipped by 4 bases and J by 1 base, with 8 bases between them. In DNA form, the CDR3 reads TGTGCCAGCAGTGGTTGGCGGTCCTACGAGCAGTACTTC. This translates into CASSGWRSYEQYF.

This clonotype was observed a few times. One junction end does not reproduce the germline sequence, and a read error may be involved. The genes are TRBV4-3 and TRBJ1-2; 10 nucleotides line up with TRBD1. Germline CDR1 is LGHNA and CDR2 is YSLEER. The CDR3 spans 16 residues. The CDR3, as DNA: TGCGCCAGCAGCCAGATGGAGTCTAGGGACAGGGGCCATGAGGCCTTC. Its protein is CASSQMESRDRGHEAF.

This clonotype was detected only a few times. The V and J genes are TRBV9 and TRBJ2-3, with TRBD2 identical over 11 bases. V was pared by 0 bases and J by 2 bases, with 5 bases of the junction left unmatched. CDR1 is SGDLS and CDR2 is YYNGEE in the germline V gene. The CDR3 covers 17 residues. The CDR3 DNA sequence: TGTGCCAGCAGCGTAGCGCATAGCGGGGGGGCCACAGATACGCAGTATTTT. Its protein is CASSVAHSGGATDTQYF.

This clonotype has just a few counts. This chain connects TRBV4-1 to TRBJ2-3, with TRBD1 matching over 7 bases. The germline V gene has CDR1 MGHRA and CDR2 YSYEKL. This CDR3 has 15 amino acids. The V and J ends lost 6 bases and 4 bases, in that order; junction bases with no gene match: 10. The CDR3 bases are TGCGCCAGCAGGAGCGTGGGACAGTATCCAGATACGCAGTATTTT. Its protein is CASRSVGQYPDTQYF.

The rearrangement joins TRBV28 to TRBJ2-3; TRBD1 aligns across 12 bases. The V gene end was trimmed by 5 bases and the J gene end by 5 bases; junction bases not matched to a gene: 5. The CDR3 loop spans 15 amino acids. CDR1 and CDR2 (germline): MDHEN, SYDVKM. The CDR3 DNA is TGTGCCAGCAGTCCCGGGGACAGGGGGCGAGATACGCAGTATTTT. The encoded protein is CASSPGDRGRDTQYF.

The chain has TRBV9 and TRBJ2-7, with 9 positions matching TRBD1. CDR1 SGDLS and CDR2 YYNGEE come from the germline V gene. The CDR3 sequence is 16 residues long. The ends lost 0 bases at V and 6 bases at J; junction bases unmatched: 10. CDR3 sequence: CASSVGRDREGFEQYF. CDR3 DNA: TGTGCCAGCAGCGTAGGCCGGGACAGGGAGGGTTTCGAGCAGTACTTC.